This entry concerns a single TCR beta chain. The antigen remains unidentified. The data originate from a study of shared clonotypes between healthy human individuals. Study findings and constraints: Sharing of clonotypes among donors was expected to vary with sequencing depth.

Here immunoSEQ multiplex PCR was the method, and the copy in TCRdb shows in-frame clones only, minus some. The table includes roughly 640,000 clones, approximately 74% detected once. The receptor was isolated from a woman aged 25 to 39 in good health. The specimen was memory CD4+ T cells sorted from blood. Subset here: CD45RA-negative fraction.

The CDR3 region is CASSYGQYQETQYF. In DNA form, the CDR3 reads TGCGCCAGCAGCTACGGACAGTACCAAGAGACCCAGTACTTC. This chain uses TRBV5-1 with TRBJ2-5, with D tentatively TRBD1 (6 bases). The CDR3 extends over 14 amino acids. CDR1 and CDR2 from the germline V gene are SGHRS and YFSETQ. Between the trimmed V and J ends, which lost 3 bases and 0 bases, there was a span of 9 bases.